The T cell receptor (beta chain) described here comes from a study of T cell changes during pregnancy in multiple sclerosis. Data came from immunoSEQ multiplex PCR; TCRdb stores just in-frame clones and leaves some out. The data hold around 61,000 clones, with about 83% observed a single time. Germline V gene sequence: CDR1 SQVTM, CDR2 ANQGSEA. V was clipped by 4 bases and J by 7 bases, with 14 bases between them. The CDR3 runs 13 residues. The gene calls are TRBV29-1 and TRBJ2-1; D not certain. Sequenced material: peripheral blood from another person, used as feeder cells. This clonotype was obtained from a human donor whose cells served as feeder cells for cultures in a pregnancy study. CDR3 region: CSVAWAVWNEQFF. The CDR3 nucleotides are TGCAGCGTTGCCTGGGCGGTTTGGAATGAGCAGTTCTTC.